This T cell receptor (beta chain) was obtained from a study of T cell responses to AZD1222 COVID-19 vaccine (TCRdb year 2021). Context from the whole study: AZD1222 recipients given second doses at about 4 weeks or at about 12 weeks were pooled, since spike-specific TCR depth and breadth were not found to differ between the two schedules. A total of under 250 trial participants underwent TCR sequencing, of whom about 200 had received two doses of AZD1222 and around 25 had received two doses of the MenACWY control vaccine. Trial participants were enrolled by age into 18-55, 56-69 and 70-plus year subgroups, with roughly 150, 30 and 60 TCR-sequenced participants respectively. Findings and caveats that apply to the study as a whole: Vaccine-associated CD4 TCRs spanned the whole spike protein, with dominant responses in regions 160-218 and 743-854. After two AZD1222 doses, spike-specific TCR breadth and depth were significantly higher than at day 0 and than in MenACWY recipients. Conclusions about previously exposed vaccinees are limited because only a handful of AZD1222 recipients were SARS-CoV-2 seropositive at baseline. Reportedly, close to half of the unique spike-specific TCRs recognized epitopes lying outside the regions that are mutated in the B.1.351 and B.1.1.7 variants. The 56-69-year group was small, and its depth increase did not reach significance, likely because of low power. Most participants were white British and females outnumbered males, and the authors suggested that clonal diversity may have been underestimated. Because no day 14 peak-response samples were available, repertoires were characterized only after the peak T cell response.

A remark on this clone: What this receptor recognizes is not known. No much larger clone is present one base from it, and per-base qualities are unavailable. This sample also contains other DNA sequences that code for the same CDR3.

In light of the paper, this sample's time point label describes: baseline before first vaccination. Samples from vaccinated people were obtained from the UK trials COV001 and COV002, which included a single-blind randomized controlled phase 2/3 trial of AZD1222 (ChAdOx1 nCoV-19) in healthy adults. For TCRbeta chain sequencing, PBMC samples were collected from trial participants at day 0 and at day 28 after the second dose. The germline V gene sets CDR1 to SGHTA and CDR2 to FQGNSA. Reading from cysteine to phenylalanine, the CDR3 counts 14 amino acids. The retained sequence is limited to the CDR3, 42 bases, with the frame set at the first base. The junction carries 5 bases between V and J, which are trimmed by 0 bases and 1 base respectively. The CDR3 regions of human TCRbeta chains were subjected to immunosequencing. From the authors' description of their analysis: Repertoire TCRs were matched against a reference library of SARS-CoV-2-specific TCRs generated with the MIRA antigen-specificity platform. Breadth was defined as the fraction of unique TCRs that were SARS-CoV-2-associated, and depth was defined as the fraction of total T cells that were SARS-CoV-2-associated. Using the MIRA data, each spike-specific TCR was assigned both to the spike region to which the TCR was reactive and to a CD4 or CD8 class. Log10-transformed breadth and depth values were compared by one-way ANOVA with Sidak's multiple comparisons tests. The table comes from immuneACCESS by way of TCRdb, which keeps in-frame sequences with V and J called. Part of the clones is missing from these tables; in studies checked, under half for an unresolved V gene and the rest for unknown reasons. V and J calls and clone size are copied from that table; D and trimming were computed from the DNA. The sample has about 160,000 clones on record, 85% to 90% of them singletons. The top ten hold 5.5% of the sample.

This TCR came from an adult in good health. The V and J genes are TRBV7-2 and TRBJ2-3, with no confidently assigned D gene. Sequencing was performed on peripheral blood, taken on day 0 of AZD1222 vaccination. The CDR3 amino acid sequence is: CASSLAPGTDTQYF. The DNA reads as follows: TGTGCCAGCAGCTTAGCGCCAGGCACAGATACGCAGTATTTT.